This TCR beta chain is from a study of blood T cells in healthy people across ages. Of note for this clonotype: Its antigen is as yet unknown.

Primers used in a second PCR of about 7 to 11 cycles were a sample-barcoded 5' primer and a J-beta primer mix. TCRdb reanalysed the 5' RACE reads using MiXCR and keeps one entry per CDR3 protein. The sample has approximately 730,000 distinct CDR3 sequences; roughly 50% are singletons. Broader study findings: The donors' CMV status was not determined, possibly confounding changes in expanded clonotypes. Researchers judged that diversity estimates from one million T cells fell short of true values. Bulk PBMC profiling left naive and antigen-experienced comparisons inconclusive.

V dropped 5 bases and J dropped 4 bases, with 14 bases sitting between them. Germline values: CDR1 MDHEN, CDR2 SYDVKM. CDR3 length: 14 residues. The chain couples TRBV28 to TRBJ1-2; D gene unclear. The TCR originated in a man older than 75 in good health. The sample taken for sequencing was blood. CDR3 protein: CASSRDQRTYGYTF. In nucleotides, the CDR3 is TGTGCCAGCAGTCGAGATCAACGGACCTATGGCTACACCTTC.